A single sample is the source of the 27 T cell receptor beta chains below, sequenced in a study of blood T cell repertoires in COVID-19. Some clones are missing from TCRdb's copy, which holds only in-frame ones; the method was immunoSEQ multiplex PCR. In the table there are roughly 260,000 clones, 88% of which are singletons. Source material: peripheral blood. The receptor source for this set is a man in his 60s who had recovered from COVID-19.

The CDR3 is CASNTGGGNTIYF. DNA for the CDR3: TGTGCCAGCAATACAGGGGGTGGAAACACCATATATTTT. This sequence joins TRBV12-3 or TRBV12-4 and TRBJ1-3; TRBD1 agrees at 8 bases. This CDR3 is 13 amino acids long. The junction had 2 bases not matched to a gene; V was cut back by 7 bases and J by 3 bases.

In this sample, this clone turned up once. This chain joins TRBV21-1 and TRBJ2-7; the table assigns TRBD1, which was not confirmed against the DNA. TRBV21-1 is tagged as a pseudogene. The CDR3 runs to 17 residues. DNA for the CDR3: TGTGCCAGCAGCAAAGGGTGGACAGGGCAGAGCTCCTACGAGCAGTACTTC. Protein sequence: CASSKGWTGQSSYEQYF.

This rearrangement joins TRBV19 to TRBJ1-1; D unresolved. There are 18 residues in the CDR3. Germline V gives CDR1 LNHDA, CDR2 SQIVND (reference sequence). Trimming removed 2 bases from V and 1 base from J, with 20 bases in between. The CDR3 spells CASSIREGVRLANTEAFF. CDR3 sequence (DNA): TGTGCCAGTAGTATAAGGGAGGGCGTAAGATTAGCGAACACTGAAGCTTTCTTT.

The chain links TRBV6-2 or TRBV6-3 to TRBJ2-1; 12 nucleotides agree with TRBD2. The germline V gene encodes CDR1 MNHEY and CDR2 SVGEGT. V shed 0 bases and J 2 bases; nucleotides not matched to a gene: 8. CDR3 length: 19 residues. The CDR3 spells CASSYSNLAGGRPYNEQFF. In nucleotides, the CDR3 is TGTGCCAGCAGTTACTCGAATCTAGCGGGGGGGCGACCCTACAATGAGCAGTTCTTC.

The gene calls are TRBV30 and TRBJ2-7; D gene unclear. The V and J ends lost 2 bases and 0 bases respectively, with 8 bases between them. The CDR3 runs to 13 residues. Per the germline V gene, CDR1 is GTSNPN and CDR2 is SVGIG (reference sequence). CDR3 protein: CAWSLQISYEQYF. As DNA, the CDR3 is TGTGCCTGGAGTTTGCAGATCTCCTACGAGCAGTACTTC.

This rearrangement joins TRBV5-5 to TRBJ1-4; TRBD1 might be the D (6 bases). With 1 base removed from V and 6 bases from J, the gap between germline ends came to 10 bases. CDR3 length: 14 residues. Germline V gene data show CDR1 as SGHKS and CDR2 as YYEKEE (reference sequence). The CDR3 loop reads CASSLFPGDEKLFF. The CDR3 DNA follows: TGTGCCAGCAGCTTGTTCCCAGGGGATGAAAAACTGTTTTTT.

CDR3 DNA sequence: TGTGCCAGCAGCTTAGCATCGGGTTGGATCGGGGGTGAAGCTTTCTTT. This translates into CASSLASGWIGGEAFF. The genes are TRBV7-2 and TRBJ1-1; D is possibly TRBD1 (5 bases). V was trimmed by 0 bases and J by 7 bases, leaving 18 bases between them. The germline CDR1 and CDR2 sequences are SGHTA and FQGNSA. The CDR3 length is 16 residues. Using reference TRBV7-2 and TRBJ1-1 for the parts outside the CDR3, the full variable domain is GAGVSQSPSNKVTEKGKDVELRCDPISGHTALYWYRQSLGQGLEFLIYFQGNSAPDKSGLPSDRFSAERTGGSVSTLTIQRTQQEDSAVYLCASSLASGWIGGEAFFGQGTRLTVV.

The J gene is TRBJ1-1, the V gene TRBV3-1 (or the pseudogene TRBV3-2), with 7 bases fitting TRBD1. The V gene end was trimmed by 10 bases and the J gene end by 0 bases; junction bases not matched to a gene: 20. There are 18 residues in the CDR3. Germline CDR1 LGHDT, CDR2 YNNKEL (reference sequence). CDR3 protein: CANNKGNYRGVMNTEAFF. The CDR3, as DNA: TGTGCCAACAACAAAGGGAACTACAGGGGAGTAATGAACACTGAAGCTTTCTTT.

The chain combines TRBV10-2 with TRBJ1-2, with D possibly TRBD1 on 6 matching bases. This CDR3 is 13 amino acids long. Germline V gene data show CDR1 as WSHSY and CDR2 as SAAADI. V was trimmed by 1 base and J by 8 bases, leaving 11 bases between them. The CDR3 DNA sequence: TGCGCCAGCAGTGAGTTAACAGGGAGAGGCTACACCTTC. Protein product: CASSELTGRGYTF.

The DNA for the CDR3 is TGTGCCAGCAGCTTGGACAGGGTTAGCTCCTACAATGAGCAGTTCTTC. It codes for CASSLDRVSSYNEQFF. This sequence joins TRBV7-3 and TRBJ2-1, with 8 bases identical to TRBD1. The germline V gene has CDR1 SGHTA and CDR2 FQGTGA. This CDR3 has 16 residues. V lost 3 bases and J lost 0; bases outside the gene matches: 4.

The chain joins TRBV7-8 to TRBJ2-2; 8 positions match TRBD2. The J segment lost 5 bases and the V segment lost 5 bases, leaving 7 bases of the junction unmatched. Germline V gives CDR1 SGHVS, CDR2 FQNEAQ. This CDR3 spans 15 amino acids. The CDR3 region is CASSDAGGWTGELFF. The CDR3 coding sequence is TGTGCCAGCAGCGACGCGGGGGGTTGGACCGGGGAGCTGTTTTTT.

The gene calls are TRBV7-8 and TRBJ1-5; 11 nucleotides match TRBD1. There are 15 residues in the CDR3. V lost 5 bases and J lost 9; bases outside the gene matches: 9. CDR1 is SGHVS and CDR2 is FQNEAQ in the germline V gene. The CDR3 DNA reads TGTGCCAGCAGCCGTGGGACAGGGGGAGATTGGCCCCAGCATTTT. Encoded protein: CASSRGTGGDWPQHF.

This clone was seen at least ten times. The DNA for the CDR3 is TGCAGCGTTGAAGATCCGGGGGAGCAGTACTTC. Amino acids: CSVEDPGEQYF. The V gene is TRBV29-1, the J gene TRBJ2-7; a weak D match, TRBD2 (5 bases). The germline V gene has CDR1 SQVTM and CDR2 ANQGSEA. CDR3 size: 11 residues. V was pared by 0 bases and J by 7 bases, with 7 bases between.

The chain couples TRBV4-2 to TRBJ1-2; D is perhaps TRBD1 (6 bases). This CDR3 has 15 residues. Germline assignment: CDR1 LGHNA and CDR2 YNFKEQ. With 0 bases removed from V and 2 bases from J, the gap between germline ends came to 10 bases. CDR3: CASSQEIQGNYGYTF. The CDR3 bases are TGTGCCAGCAGCCAAGAAATACAGGGAAACTATGGCTACACCTTC.

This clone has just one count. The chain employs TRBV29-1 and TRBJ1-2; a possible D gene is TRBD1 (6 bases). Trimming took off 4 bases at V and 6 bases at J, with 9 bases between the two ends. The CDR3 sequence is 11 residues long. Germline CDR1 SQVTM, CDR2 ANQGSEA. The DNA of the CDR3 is TGCAGCGTTGGACAGGACGATGGCTACACCTTC. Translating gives CSVGQDDGYTF.

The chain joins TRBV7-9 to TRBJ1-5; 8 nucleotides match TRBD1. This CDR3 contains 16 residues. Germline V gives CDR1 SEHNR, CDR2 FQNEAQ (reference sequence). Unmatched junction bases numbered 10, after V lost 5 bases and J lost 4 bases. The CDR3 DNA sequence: TGTGCCAGCAGCCAATACCTTGACAGGGGAAATCAGCCCCAGCATTTT. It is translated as CASSQYLDRGNQPQHF. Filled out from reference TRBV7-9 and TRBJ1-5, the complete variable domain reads DTGVSQNPRHKITKRGQNVTFRCDPISEHNRLYWYRQTLGQGPEFLTYFQNEAQLEKSRLLSDRFSAERPKGSFSTLEIQRTEQGDSAMYLCASSQYLDRGNQPQHFGDGTRLSIL.

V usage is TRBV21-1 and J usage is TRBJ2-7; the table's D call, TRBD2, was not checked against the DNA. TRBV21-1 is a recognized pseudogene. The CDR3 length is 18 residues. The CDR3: CASSKGVNSAARVREQYF. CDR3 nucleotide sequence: TGTGCCAGCAGCAAAGGGGTAAATAGCGCAGCAAGGGTCCGCGAGCAGTACTTC.

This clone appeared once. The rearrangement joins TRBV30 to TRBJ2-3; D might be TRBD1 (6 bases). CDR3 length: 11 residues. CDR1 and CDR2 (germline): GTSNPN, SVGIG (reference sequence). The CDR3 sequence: CAWDNTDTQYF. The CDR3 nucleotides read TGTGCTTGGGACAACACAGATACGCAGTATTTT.

The CDR3, as DNA: TGTGCCAGCAGTTACTCGATTGGAGACCCTTACGAGCAGTACTTC. This translates into CASSYSIGDPYEQYF. The chain employs TRBV6-5 and TRBJ2-7, with unresolved D. This CDR3 has 15 amino acids. Germline values: CDR1 MNHEY, CDR2 SVGAGI. The ends were cut back, 0 bases at V and 4 bases at J, with 13 bases in the middle.

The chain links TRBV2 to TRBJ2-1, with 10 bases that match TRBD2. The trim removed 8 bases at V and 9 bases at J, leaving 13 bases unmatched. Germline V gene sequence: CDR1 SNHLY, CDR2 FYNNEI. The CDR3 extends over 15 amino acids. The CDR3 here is CASVSGLAARGEQFF. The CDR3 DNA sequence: TGTGCCAGCGTAAGTGGACTAGCGGCCCGGGGTGAGCAGTTCTTC. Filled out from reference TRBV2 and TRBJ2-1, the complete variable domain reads EPEVTQTPSHQVTQMGQEVILRCVPISNHLYFYWYRQILGQKVEFLVSFYNNEISEKSEIFDDQFSVERPDGSNFTLKIRSTKLEDSAMYFCASVSGLAARGEQFFGPGTRLTVL.

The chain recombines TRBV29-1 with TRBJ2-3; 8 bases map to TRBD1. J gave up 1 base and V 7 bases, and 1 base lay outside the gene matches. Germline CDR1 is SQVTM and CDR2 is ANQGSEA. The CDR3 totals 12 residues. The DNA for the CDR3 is TGCAGCGAGGGACAGGGCACAGATACGCAGTATTTT. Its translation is CSEGQGTDTQYF.

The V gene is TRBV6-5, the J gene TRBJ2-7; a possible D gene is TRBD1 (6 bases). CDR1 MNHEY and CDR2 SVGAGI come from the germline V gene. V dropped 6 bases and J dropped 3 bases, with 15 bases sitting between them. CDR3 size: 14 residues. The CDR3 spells CASRRQDARYEQYF. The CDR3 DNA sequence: TGTGCCAGCAGGCGACAGGACGCCCGCTACGAGCAGTACTTC.

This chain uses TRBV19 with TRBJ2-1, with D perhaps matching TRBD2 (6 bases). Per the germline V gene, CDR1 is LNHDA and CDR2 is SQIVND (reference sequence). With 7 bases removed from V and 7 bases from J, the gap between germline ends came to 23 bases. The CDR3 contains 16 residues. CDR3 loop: CASTGTPGGVGNEQFF. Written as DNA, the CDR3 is TGTGCCAGTACTGGCACTCCTGGCGGGGTTGGGAATGAGCAGTTCTTC.

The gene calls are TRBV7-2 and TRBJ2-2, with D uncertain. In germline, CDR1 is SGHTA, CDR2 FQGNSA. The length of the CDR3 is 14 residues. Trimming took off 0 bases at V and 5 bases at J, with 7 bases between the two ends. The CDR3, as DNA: TGTGCCAGCAGCTTAGCGCCTAGTACCGGGGAGCTGTTTTTT. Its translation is CASSLAPSTGELFF. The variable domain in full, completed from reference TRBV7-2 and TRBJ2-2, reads GAGVSQSPSNKVTEKGKDVELRCDPISGHTALYWYRQSLGQGLEFLIYFQGNSAPDKSGLPSDRFSAERTGGSVSTLTIQRTQQEDSAVYLCASSLAPSTGELFFGEGSRLTVL.

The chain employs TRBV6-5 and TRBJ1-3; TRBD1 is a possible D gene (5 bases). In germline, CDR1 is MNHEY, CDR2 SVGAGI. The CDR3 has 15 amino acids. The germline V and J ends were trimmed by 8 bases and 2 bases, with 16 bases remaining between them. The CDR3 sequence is CASWVSGLAGNTIYF. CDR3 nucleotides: TGTGCCAGCTGGGTTTCAGGGTTGGCTGGAAACACCATATATTTT.

The CDR3 is CASSDRQGTDTQYF. The CDR3 nucleotides are TGTGCCAGCAGTGATCGCCAGGGGACAGATACGCAGTATTTT. J is TRBJ2-3 and V is TRBV6-1; possibly TRBD1 for D (6 bases). The V gene's germline CDR1 is MNHNS and CDR2 SASEGT. The CDR3 consists of 14 residues. V shed 3 bases and J shed 3 bases, with 10 bases lying between them.

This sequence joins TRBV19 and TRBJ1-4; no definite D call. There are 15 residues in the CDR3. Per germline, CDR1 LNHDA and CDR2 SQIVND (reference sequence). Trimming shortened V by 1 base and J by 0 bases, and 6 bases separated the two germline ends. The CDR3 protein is CASSIGASTNEKLFF. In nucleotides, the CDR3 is TGTGCCAGTAGTATAGGTGCGTCAACTAATGAAAAACTGTTTTTT.